The subject of this entry is one T cell receptor beta chain. Its antigen remains unknown. The record originates from a study of T cell responses to AZD1222 COVID-19 vaccine. Study-wide findings and caveats: Researchers took repertoire samples only after the peak T cell response had come.

Sequencing was performed with immunoSEQ multiplex PCR; in TCRdb, only in-frame clones are kept and a portion is missing. The sample shows roughly 200,000 clones, 93% of them seen only once. Germline CDR1 is LNHDA and CDR2 is SQIVND (reference sequence). This CDR3 has 17 amino acids. Trimming cost V 5 bases and J 2 bases; bases outside gene matches: 4. This receptor was taken from an adult in good health. The genes are TRBV19 and TRBJ2-6, with TRBD1 matching over 12 bases. This specimen consisted of peripheral blood, obtained on day 0 of MenACWY control vaccination. Here the CDR3 DNA reads TGTGCCAGTAGTCCCGGGACAGGGGGCACTGGGGCCAACGTCCTGACTTTC. This translates into CASSPGTGGTGANVLTF.